This is a list of T cell receptor beta chains from one sample in a study of blood T cell repertoires in COVID-19. The repertoire was sequenced with immunoSEQ multiplex PCR; TCRdb's copy has only in-frame clones and lacks some. The table has roughly 150,000 clones, over 80% seen once. The sequenced material came from peripheral blood. The receptor source for this set is a woman aged 80 or over with acute or convalescent COVID-19. The CDR3 runs from the conserved cysteine through the conserved F or W. A D gene is named only where the DNA matches it firmly. The size entry is marked missing in some rows and otherwise reads once, few, many or a size class.

len	d_gene	v_gene	abundance	j_gene	CDR3aa	CDR3nt
18	TRBD2	TRBV5-1	-	TRBJ2-1	CASSTSSGGRSSYNEQFF	TGCGCCAGCAGCACCTCTAGCGGGGGCCGTAGCTCCTACAATGAGCAGTTCTTC
16	-	TRBV7-2	-	TRBJ1-5	CASSLSRGGEPGPQHF	TGTGCCAGCAGCTTATCTCGGGGGGGCGAGCCTGGGCCCCAGCATTTT
16	TRBD1	TRBV5-1	-	TRBJ1-1	CASRNGTGVANTEAFF	TGCGCCAGCAGGAACGGGACAGGGGTAGCCAACACTGAAGCTTTCTTT
14	-	TRBV3-1/TRBV3-2	-	TRBJ1-2	CASSHYSGLRGYTF	TGTGCCAGCAGCCATTATTCGGGACTTCGGGGCTACACCTTC
17	TRBD2	TRBV5-1	-	TRBJ2-3	CASSFRPTSGGQDTQYF	TGCGCCAGCAGCTTCCGCCCAACTAGCGGGGGGCAAGATACGCAGTATTTT
15	TRBD1	TRBV7-2	-	TRBJ1-2	CASKFTGGADYGYTF	TGTGCCAGCAAATTCACAGGGGGCGCGGACTATGGCTACACCTTC
15	TRBD1	TRBV3-1/TRBV3-2	-	TRBJ2-1	CASSHSDRGLNEQFF	TGTGCCAGCAGCCATAGCGACAGGGGTCTTAATGAGCAGTTCTTC
14	-	TRBV11-1	-	TRBJ2-1	CASSLGQAQDEQFF	TGTGCCAGCAGCTTAGGACAGGCCCAGGATGAGCAGTTCTTC
15	-	TRBV5-1	-	TRBJ1-1	CASSSSGLPNTEAFF	TGCGCCAGCAGCTCCTCGGGACTGCCGAACACTGAAGCTTTCTTT
14	-	TRBV9	-	TRBJ1-3	CASTEDSSGNTIYF	TGTGCCAGCACCGAGGACAGCTCTGGAAACACCATATATTTT
14	TRBD1	TRBV19	-	TRBJ1-2	CASSVTGGAGGYTF	TGTGCCAGTAGTGTGACAGGGGGCGCAGGGGGCTACACCTTC
13	-	TRBV30	-	TRBJ1-1	CAWSVPGGTEAFF	TGTGCCTGGAGTGTGCCGGGTGGCACTGAAGCTTTCTTT
13	-	TRBV19	once	TRBJ2-3	CASSIGLTDTQYF	TGTGCCAGTAGTATCGGACTTACAGATACGCAGTATTTT
14	-	TRBV11-2	-	TRBJ2-7	CASSSGTRSYEQYF	TGTGCCAGCAGCTCAGGCACCCGCTCCTACGAGCAGTACTTC
16	-	TRBV18	-	TRBJ2-5	CASSPQRPGQGETQYF	TGTGCCAGCTCACCACAACGCCCTGGGCAGGGGGAGACCCAGTACTTC
12	TRBD1	TRBV2	-	TRBJ2-7	CASSSDRGEQYF	TGTGCCAGCAGTTCGGACAGGGGGGAGCAGTACTTC
14	-	TRBV7-2	once	TRBJ1-1	CASSLDRANTEAFF	TGTGCCAGCAGCTTAGACAGGGCGAACACTGAAGCTTTCTTT
12	TRBD1	TRBV18	-	TRBJ1-1	CASSQTGTEAFF	TGTGCCAGCTCGCAGACAGGGACTGAAGCTTTCTTT
14	-	TRBV27	-	TRBJ1-6	CASSFRQSNSPLHF	TGTGCCAGCAGTTTTAGACAGAGTAATTCACCCCTCCACTTT
15	TRBD2	TRBV10-3	once	TRBJ2-5	CAISELAGAQETQYF	TGTGCCATCAGTGAACTAGCGGGGGCCCAAGAGACCCAGTACTTC
16	-	TRBV13	-	TRBJ1-1	CASRPGAPGMNTEAFF	TGTGCCAGCAGACCAGGGGCCCCGGGCATGAACACTGAAGCTTTCTTT
15	TRBD1	TRBV7-2	-	TRBJ1-3	CASSIGTAPGNTIYF	TGTGCCAGCAGCATCGGGACAGCCCCTGGAAACACCATATATTTT
15	TRBD1	TRBV4-3	-	TRBJ2-3	CASSQAGQGLDTQYF	TGCGCCAGCAGCCAAGCGGGACAGGGATTAGATACGCAGTATTTT
13	TRBD2	TRBV5-1	-	TRBJ2-7	CASSSSGGYEQYF	TGCGCCAGCAGCTCGAGCGGGGGCTACGAGCAGTACTTC
15	TRBD1	TRBV10-3	-	TRBJ1-2	CAISGVQGANYGYTF	TGTGCCATCAGTGGGGTACAGGGGGCTAACTATGGCTACACCTTC
13	-	TRBV11-1	few	TRBJ1-2	CASSWRANYGYTF	TGTGCCAGCAGCTGGAGAGCTAACTATGGCTACACCTTC
15	-	TRBV5-8	-	TRBJ1-4	CASSLGASGNEKLFF	TGTGCCAGCAGCTTGGGGGCATCGGGGAATGAAAAACTGTTTTTT
15	-	TRBV18	few	TRBJ1-1	CASSRTGQTNTEAFF	TGTGCCAGCTCACGCACGGGACAAACGAACACTGAAGCTTTCTTT
15	TRBD2	TRBV2	once	TRBJ2-1	CASSPSGPSYNEQFF	TGTGCCAGCAGTCCTAGCGGGCCTTCCTACAATGAGCAGTTCTTC
16	TRBD1	TRBV7-8	-	TRBJ1-6	CASSQQGEYYNSPLHF	TGTGCCAGCAGCCAACAGGGGGAATACTATAATTCACCCCTCCACTTT
15	TRBD1	TRBV5-6	-	TRBJ1-5	CASSSLGQGEQPQHF	TGTGCCAGCAGCTCATTAGGACAGGGGGAACAGCCCCAGCATTTT
16	TRBD1	TRBV18	-	TRBJ2-1	CASSPPGQGVANEQFF	TGTGCCAGCTCACCTCCGGGACAGGGTGTTGCGAATGAGCAGTTCTTC
13	TRBD2	TRBV12-5	once	TRBJ2-1	CASTGGPNDEQFF	TGTGCTAGCACGGGGGGGCCTAATGATGAGCAGTTCTTC
13	-	TRBV6-5	-	TRBJ1-5	CASTAGSNQPQHF	TGTGCCAGCACTGCGGGGTCGAATCAGCCCCAGCATTTT
13	-	TRBV7-2	-	TRBJ1-3	CASSLDSLDTIYF	TGTGCCAGCAGCTTAGACTCGTTGGACACCATATATTTT
14	-	TRBV2	-	TRBJ1-1	CASKPEGIKAEAFF	TGTGCCAGCAAACCGGAGGGTATAAAGGCTGAAGCTTTCTTT
14	-	TRBV18	-	TRBJ1-6	CASSPLSGESPLHF	TGTGCCAGCTCACCACTAAGCGGGGAATCACCCCTCCACTTT
16	-	TRBV30	-	TRBJ1-2	CAWSTVGGGPNYGYTF	TGTGCCTGGTCCACCGTCGGGGGAGGGCCTAACTATGGCTACACCTTC
13	-	TRBV6-2/TRBV6-3	-	TRBJ2-7	CASSFRTDGEQYF	TGTGCCAGCAGTTTCCGGACAGACGGCGAGCAGTACTTC
14	-	TRBV7-2	once	TRBJ1-1	CASSLASVYTEAFF	TGTGCCAGCAGCTTAGCGTCGGTGTACACTGAAGCTTTCTTT
14	TRBD1	TRBV19	-	TRBJ1-1	CASSIGVGTGRAFF	TGTGCCAGTAGTATAGGCGTCGGGACAGGCCGAGCTTTCTTT
14	TRBD1	TRBV19	-	TRBJ2-2	CASSKWTGTGELFF	TGTGCCAGTAGTAAGTGGACAGGAACCGGGGAGCTGTTTTTT
14	TRBD1	TRBV6-6	-	TRBJ1-1	CASSLDRANTEAFF	TGTGCCAGCAGTCTGGACAGGGCGAACACTGAAGCTTTCTTT
14	TRBD1	TRBV27	-	TRBJ1-2	CASRPGTANYGYTF	TGTGCCAGCAGACCCGGGACAGCTAACTATGGCTACACCTTC
16	TRBD2	TRBV6-1	-	TRBJ2-6	CASSARGGPGANVLTF	TGTGCCAGCAGTGCTCGGGGGGGCCCTGGGGCCAACGTCCTGACTTTC
11	-	TRBV19	-	TRBJ1-3	CASSAGNTIYF	TGTGCCAGCTCAGCTGGAAACACCATATATTTT
15	-	TRBV2	-	TRBJ1-1	CASSEVGQGYTEAFF	TGTGCCAGCAGTGAAGTAGGTCAGGGATACACTGAAGCTTTCTTT
13	-	TRBV30	few	TRBJ1-2	CAWSVSAGYGYTF	TGTGCCTGGAGTGTCTCGGCAGGCTATGGCTACACCTTC
15	-	TRBV25-1	few	TRBJ2-7	CASSSPGHLSYEQYF	TGTGCCAGCAGTTCTCCGGGACATCTTTCCTACGAGCAGTACTTC
15	-	TRBV4-2	-	TRBJ1-2	CASSQDDRRNYGYTF	TGTGCCAGCAGCCAAGATGACAGAAGGAACTATGGCTACACCTTC
12	-	TRBV6-6	-	TRBJ1-1	CASSYSSGEAFF	TGTGCCAGCAGTTACTCGAGCGGTGAAGCTTTCTTT
14	TRBD1	TRBV11-2	-	TRBJ2-7	CASSRDRVSYEQYF	TGTGCCAGCAGCAGGGACAGGGTGTCCTACGAGCAGTACTTC
13	-	TRBV12-3/TRBV12-4	once	TRBJ1-1	CASSLTVNTEAFF	TGTGCCAGCAGCCTTACAGTGAACACTGAAGCTTTCTTT